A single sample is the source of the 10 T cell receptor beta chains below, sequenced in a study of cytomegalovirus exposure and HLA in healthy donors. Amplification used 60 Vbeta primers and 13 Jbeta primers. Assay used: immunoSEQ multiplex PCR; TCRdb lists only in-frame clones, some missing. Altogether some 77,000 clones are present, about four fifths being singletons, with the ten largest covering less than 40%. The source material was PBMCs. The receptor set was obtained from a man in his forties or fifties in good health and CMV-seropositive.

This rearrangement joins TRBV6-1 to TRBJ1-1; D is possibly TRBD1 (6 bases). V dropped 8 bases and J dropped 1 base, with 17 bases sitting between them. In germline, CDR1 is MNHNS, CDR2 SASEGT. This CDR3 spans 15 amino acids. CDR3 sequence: CASQYSQGSNTEAFF. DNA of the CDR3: TGTGCCAGCCAATACTCACAGGGCTCGAACACTGAAGCTTTCTTT.

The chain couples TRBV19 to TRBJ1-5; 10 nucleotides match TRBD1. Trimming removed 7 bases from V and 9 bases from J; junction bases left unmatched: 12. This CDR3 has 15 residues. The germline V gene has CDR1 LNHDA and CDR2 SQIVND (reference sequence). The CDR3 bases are TGTGCCAGTAAGGAGAGGGACAGGGGATGGTGGCCCCAGCATTTT. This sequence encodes CASKERDRGWWPQHF.

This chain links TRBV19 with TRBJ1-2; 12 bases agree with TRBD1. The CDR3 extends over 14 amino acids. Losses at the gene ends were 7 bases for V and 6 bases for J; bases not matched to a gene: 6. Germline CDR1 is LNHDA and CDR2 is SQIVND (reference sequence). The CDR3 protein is CASTGQGALDGYTF. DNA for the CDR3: TGTGCCAGTACGGGACAGGGGGCTTTAGATGGCTACACCTTC.

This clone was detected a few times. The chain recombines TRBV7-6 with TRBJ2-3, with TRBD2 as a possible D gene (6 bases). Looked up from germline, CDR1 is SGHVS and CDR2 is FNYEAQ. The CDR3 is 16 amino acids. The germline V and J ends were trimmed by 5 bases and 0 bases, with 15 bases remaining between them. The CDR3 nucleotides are TGTGCCAGCAGCACTCCGGGACTTCCCAGCACAGATACGCAGTATTTT. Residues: CASSTPGLPSTDTQYF.

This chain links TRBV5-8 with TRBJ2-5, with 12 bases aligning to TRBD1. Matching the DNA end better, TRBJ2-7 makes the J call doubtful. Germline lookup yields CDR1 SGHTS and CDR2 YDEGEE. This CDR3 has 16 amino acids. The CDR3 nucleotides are TGTGCCAGCAGCTTCCCGGGACAGGGGGCGGAGTACGAGCAGTACTTC. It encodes CASSFPGQGAEYEQYF.

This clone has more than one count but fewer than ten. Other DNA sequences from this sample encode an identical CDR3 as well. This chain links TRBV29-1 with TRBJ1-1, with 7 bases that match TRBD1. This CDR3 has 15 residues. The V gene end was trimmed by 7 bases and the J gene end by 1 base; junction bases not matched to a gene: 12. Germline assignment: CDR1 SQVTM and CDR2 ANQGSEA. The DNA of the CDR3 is TGCAGCGCACAGGGGACCTTAAGTTGGAACACTGAAGCTTTCTTT. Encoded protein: CSAQGTLSWNTEAFF.

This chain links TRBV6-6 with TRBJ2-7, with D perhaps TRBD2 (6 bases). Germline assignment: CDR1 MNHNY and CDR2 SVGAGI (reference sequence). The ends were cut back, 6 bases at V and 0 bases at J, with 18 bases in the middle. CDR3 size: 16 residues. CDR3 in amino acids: CASRTSGRGGSYEQYF. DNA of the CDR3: TGTGCCAGCAGGACCTCTGGGCGGGGTGGCTCCTACGAGCAGTACTTC.

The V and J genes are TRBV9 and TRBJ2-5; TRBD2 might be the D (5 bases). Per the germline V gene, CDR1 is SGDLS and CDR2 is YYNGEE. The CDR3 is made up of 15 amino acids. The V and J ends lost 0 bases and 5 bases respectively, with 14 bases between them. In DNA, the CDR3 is TGTGCCAGCAGCGTAGCCGGGGAGCCGGGGGAGACCCAGTACTTC. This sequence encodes CASSVAGEPGETQYF. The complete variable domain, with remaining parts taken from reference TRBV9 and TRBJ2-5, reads DSGVTQTPKHLITATGQRVTLRCSPRSGDLSVYWYQQSLDQGLQFLIQYYNGEERAKGNILERFSAQQFPDLHSELNLSSLELGDSALYFCASSVAGEPGETQYFGPGTRLLVL.

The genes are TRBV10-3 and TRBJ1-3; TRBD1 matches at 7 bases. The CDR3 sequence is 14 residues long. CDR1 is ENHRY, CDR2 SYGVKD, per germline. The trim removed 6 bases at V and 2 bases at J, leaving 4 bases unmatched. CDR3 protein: CAIRQGSPGNTIYF. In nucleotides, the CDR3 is TGTGCCATCAGACAGGGGTCTCCTGGAAACACCATATATTTT.

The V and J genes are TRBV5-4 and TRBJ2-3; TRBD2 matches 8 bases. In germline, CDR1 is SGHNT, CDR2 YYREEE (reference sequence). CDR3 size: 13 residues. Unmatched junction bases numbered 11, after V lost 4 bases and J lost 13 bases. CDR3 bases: TGTGCCAGCAGCAGGACCTCTAGCGGGCCTGAGTATTTT. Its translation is CASSRTSSGPEYF.